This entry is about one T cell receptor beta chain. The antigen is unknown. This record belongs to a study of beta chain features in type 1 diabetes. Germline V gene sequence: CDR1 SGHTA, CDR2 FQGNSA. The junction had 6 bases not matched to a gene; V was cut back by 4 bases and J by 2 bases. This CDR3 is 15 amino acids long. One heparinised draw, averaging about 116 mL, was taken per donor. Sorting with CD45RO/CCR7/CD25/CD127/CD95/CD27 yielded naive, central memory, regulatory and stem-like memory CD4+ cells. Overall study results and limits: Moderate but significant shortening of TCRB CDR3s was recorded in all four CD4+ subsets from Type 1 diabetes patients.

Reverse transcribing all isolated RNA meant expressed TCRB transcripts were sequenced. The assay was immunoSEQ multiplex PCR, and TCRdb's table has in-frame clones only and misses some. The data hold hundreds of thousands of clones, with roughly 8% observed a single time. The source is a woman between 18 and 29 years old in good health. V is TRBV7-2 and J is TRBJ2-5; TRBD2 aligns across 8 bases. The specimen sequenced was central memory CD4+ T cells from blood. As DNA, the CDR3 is TGTGCCAGCAGCTCCAGACTAGCGTGGCAAGAGACCCAGTACTTC. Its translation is CASSSRLAWQETQYF.